In this sample, the clone carrying this T cell receptor beta chain turned up many times. Its matching antigen is unknown. Regions amplified from RNA transcripts were the TCR beta CDR3 regions. A first-round RT-PCR of the TCR CDR3 used the HTBI primer set. TCRdb passed the multiplex PCR reads through MiXCR, listing each CDR3 protein once. The table shows some 550,000 distinct CDR3 sequences, with more than 20% occurring only once. The data are from a study of T cells in Graves' hyperthyroidism and ophthalmopathy. In the study overall: The initial diagnosis was the point when peripheral blood was collected, ahead of any treatment.

V was pared by 2 bases and J by 4 bases, with 6 bases between. The CDR3 is 13 residues long. Germline lookup yields CDR1 MNHEY and CDR2 SVGAGI. Clinical symptoms, serum thyroxine, TRAb, thyroid ultrasound and orbital computed tomography established diagnosis. Extraction of PBMCs used 8 to 10 ml of fresh peripheral blood. Notes on the study in general: The majority of expanded thyroid clonotypes above 0.001 also appeared in blood.

The V call is TRBV6-5, the J call TRBJ1-5; unclear D gene. The sample comprised blood. The clonotype was recovered from a young man with Graves' hyperthyroidism. CDR3 sequence: CASSYGLNQPQHF. The CDR3 nucleotides read TGTGCCAGCAGTTACGGATTGAATCAGCCCCAGCATTTT.